This T cell receptor beta chain originates from a study of T cell changes during pregnancy in multiple sclerosis. The CDR3 runs 11 residues. Trimming shortened V by 6 bases and J by 2 bases, and 5 bases separated the two germline ends. Germline V gives CDR1 MNHEY, CDR2 SMNVEV (reference sequence). Data came from immunoSEQ multiplex PCR; TCRdb stores just in-frame clones and leaves some out. The table lists fewer than 45,000 clones, approximately 91% of them singletons. This rearrangement joins TRBV27 to TRBJ2-7, with TRBD1 as a possible D gene (5 bases). The clonotype comes from a female donor in good health, enrolled as a control in a pregnancy study. The sample here was peripheral blood, taken in the second trimester of pregnancy. Here the CDR3 DNA reads TGTGCCAGCAGGGACACCTACGAGCAGTACTTC. Translating it yields CASRDTYEQYF.